This TCR beta chain emerged from a study of sequential checkpoint blockade in melanoma. As to treatment: randomized to nivolumab then ipilimumab (arm A) or the reverse (arm B). Trimming cost V 6 bases and J 0 bases, with 12 bases left between them. Germline-derived CDR1 and CDR2 are SQVTM and ANQGSEA. The CDR3 runs 14 residues. Clones were sequenced by immunoSEQ multiplex PCR, and TCRdb holds only the in-frame ones, with some missing. The sample records some 3,000 clones, around 19% being singletons. The clonotype originates from a human donor with melanoma. The chain combines TRBV29-1 with TRBJ1-5; D call uncertain. The specimen comprised tumor tissue (inferred from file names), sampled from a patient given nivolumab and ipilimumab in sequence. DNA for the CDR3: TGCAGCGTGAGTCCCGAAGGTAGCAATCAGCCCCAGCATTTT. This codes for CSVSPEGSNQPQHF. The full variable domain, rest sourced from reference TRBV29-1 and TRBJ1-5, is SAVISQKPSRDICQRGTSLTIQCQVDSQVTMMFWYRQQPGQSLTLIATANQGSEATYESGFVIDKFPISRPNLTFSTLTVSNMSPEDSSIYLCSVSPEGSNQPQHFGDGTRLSIL.